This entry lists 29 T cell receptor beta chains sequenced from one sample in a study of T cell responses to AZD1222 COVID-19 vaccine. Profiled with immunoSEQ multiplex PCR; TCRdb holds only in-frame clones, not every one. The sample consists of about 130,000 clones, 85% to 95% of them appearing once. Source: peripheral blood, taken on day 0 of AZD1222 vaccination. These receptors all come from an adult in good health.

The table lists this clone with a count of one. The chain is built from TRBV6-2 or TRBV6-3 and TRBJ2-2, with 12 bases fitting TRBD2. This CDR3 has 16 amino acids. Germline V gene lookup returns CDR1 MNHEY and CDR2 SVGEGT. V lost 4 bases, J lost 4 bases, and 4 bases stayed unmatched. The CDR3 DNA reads TGTGCCAGCAGTTCTGGGACTAGCGGGCCCACCGGGGAGCTGTTTTTT. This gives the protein CASSSGTSGPTGELFF.

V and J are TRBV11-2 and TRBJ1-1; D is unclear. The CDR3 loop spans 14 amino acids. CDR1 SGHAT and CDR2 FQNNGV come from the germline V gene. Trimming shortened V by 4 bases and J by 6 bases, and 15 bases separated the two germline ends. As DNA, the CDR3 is TGTGCCAGCAGCTACGAGACCCACACGTCTGAAGCTTTCTTT. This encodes CASSYETHTSEAFF.

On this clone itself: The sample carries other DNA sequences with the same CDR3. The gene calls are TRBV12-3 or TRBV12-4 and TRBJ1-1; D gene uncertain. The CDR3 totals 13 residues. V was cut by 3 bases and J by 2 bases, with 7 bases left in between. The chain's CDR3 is CASSLGRNTEAFF. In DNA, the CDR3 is TGTGCCAGCAGTTTGGGCCGAAACACTGAAGCTTTCTTT.

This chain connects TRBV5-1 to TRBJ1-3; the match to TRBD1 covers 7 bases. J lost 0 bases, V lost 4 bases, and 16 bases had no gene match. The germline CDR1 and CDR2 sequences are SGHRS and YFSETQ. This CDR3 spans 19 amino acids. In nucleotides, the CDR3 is TGCGCCAGCAGCCTCAACACCCCGACAGGGCCTAGCTCTGGAAACACCATATATTTT. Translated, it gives CASSLNTPTGPSSGNTIYF.

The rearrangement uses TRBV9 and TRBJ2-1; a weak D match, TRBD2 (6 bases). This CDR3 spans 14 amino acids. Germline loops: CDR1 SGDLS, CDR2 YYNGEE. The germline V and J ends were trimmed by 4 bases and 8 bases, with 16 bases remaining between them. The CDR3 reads CASSLRDPGDEQFF. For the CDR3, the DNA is TGTGCCAGCAGCCTCCGGGACCCGGGGGATGAGCAGTTCTTC.

The CDR3 bases are TGTGCCAGTACCGTGTACAATGAGCAGTTCTTC. This gives the protein CASTVYNEQFF. This chain connects TRBV19 to TRBJ2-1; D is undetermined. The V gene lost 7 bases and the J gene lost 4 bases, with 5 bases spanning the gap. This CDR3 is 11 amino acids long. Germline-derived CDR1 and CDR2 are LNHDA and SQIVND (reference sequence).

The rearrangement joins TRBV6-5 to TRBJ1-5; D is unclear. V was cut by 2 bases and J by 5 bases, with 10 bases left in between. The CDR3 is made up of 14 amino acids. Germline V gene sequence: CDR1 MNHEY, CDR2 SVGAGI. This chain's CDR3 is CASSYPRADQPQHF. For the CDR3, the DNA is TGTGCCAGCAGTTACCCCCGGGCAGATCAGCCCCAGCATTTT.

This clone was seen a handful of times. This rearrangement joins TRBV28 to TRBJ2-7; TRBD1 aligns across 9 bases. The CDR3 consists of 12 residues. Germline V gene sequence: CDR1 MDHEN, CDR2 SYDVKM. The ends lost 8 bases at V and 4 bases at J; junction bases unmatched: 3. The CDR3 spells CASGTGQYEQYF. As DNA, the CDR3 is TGTGCCAGCGGGACAGGGCAATACGAGCAGTACTTC.

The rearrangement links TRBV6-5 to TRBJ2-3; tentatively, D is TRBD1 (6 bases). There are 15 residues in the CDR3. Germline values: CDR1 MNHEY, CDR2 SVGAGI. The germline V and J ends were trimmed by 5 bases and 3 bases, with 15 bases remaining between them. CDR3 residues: CASSSRGPSTDTQYF. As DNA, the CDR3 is TGTGCCAGCAGTAGCAGGGGTCCTTCAACAGATACGCAGTATTTT.

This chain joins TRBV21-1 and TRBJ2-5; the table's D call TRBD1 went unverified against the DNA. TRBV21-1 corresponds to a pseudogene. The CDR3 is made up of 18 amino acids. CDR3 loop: CASSKIGGTGGRQETQYF. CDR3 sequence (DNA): TGTGCCAGCAGCAAAATTGGAGGGACAGGAGGTAGGCAAGAGACCCAGTACTTC.

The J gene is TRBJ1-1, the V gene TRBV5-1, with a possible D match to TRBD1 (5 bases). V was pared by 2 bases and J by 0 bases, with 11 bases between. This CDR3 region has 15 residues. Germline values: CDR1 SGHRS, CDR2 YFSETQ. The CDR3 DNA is TGCGCCAGCAGCTTACGAGGGGCCATGAACACTGAAGCTTTCTTT. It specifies CASSLRGAMNTEAFF.

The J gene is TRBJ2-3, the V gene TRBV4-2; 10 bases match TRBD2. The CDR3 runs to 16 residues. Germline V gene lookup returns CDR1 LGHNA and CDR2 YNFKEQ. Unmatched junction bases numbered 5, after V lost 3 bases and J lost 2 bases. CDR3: CASSQEGLAATDTQYF. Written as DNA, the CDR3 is TGTGCCAGCAGCCAGGAAGGACTAGCGGCCACAGATACGCAGTATTTT.

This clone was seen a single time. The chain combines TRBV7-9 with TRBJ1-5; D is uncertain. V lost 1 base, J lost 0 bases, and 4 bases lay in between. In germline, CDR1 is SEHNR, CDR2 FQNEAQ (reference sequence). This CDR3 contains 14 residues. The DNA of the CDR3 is TGTGCCAGCAGCTTAGGAGTTAGCAATCAGCCCCAGCATTTT. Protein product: CASSLGVSNQPQHF.

DNA for the CDR3: TGCGCCAGCAGCTTGGCCGGTCAGGCCCTGTACTACGAGCAGTACTTC. As protein: CASSLAGQALYYEQYF. The rearrangement uses TRBV5-1 and TRBJ2-7; D is ambiguous. CDR3 length: 16 amino acids. Trimming took off 0 bases at V and 3 bases at J, with 16 bases between the two ends. Germline V gene lookup returns CDR1 SGHRS and CDR2 YFSETQ.

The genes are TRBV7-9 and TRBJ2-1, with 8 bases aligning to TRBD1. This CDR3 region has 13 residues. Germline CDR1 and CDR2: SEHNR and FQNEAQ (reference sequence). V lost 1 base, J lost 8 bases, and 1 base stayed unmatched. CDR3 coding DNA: TGTGCCAGCAGCTTAGGACAGGGGTATGAGCAGTTCTTC. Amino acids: CASSLGQGYEQFF.

Written as DNA, the CDR3 is TGTGCCAGCAGTTGGGGGGACAGGGGTGAAGATACGCAGTATTTT. This codes for CASSWGDRGEDTQYF. This chain connects TRBV11-2 to TRBJ2-3, with 10 nucleotides matching TRBD1. V gave up 6 bases and J gave up 5 bases; unmatched junction bases: 8. The CDR3 totals 15 residues. Germline V CDR1 and CDR2: SGHAT, FQNNGV.

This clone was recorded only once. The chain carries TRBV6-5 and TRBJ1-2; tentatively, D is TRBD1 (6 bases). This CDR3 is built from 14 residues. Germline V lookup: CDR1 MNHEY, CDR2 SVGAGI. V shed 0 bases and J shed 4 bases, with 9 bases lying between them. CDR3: CASSYSKQGYGYTF. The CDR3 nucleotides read TGTGCCAGCAGTTACTCGAAACAGGGCTATGGCTACACCTTC.

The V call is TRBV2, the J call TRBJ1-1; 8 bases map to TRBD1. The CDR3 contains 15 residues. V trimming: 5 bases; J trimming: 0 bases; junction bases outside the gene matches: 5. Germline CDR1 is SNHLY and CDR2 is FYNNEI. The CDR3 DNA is TGTGCCAGCAGTATTACGGGACAGGTGAACACTGAAGCTTTCTTT. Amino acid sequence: CASSITGQVNTEAFF.

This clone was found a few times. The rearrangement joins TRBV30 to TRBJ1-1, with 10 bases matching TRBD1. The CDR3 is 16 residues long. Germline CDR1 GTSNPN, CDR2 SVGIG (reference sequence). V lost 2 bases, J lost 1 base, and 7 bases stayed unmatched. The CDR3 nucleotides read TGTGCCTGGAGTCGGGACAGGGGCAGGGCGAACACTGAAGCTTTCTTT. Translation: CAWSRDRGRANTEAFF.

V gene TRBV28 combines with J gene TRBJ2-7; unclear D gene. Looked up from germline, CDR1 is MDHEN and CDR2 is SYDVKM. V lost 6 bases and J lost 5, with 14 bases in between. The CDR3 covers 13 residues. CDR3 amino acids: CASSPPGWDEQYF. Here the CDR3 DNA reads TGTGCCAGCAGCCCGCCCGGGTGGGACGAGCAGTACTTC.

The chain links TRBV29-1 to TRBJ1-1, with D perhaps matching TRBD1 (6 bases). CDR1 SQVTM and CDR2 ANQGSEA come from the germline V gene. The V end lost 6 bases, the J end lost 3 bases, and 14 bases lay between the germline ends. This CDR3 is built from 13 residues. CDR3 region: CSVLDRRDTEAFF. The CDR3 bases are TGCAGCGTCTTAGACAGGCGAGACACTGAAGCTTTCTTT. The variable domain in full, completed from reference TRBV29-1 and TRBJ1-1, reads SAVISQKPSRDICQRGTSLTIQCQVDSQVTMMFWYRQQPGQSLTLIATANQGSEATYESGFVIDKFPISRPNLTFSTLTVSNMSPEDSSIYLCSVLDRRDTEAFFGQGTRLTVV.

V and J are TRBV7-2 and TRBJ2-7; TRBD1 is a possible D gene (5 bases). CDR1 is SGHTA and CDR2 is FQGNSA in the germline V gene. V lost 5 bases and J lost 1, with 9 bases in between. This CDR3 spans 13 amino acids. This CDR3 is CASSEQGSYEQYF. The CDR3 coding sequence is TGTGCCAGCAGCGAGCAGGGTTCCTACGAGCAGTACTTC.

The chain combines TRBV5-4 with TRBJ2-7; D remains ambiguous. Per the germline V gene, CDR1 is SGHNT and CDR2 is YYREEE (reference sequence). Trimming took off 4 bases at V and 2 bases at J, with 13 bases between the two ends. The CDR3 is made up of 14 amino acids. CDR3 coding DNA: TGTGCCAGCAGCCAGACACAGTCAGCCTACGAGCAGTACTTC. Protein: CASSQTQSAYEQYF.

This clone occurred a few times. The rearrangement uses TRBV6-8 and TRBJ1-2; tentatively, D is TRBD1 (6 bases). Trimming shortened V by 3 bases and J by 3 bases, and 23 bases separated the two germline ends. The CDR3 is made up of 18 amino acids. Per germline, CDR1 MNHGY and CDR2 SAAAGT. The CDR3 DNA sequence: TGTGCCAGCAGTTATAAGCAAGCGAAAACAGGGTACGACTATGGCTACACCTTC. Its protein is CASSYKQAKTGYDYGYTF.

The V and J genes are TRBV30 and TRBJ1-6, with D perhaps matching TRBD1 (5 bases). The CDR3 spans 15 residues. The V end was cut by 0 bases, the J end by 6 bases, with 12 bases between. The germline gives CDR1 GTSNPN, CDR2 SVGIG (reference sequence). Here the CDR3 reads CAWSVSQGVNSPLHF. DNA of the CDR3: TGTGCCTGGAGTGTATCCCAGGGCGTTAATTCACCCCTCCACTTT.

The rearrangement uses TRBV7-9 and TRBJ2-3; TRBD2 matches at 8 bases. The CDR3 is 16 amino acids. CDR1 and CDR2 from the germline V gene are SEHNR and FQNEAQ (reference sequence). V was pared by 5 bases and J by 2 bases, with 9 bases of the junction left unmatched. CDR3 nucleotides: TGTGCCAGCAGCCCCCGGGGGGGGAGAACCACAGATACGCAGTATTTT. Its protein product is CASSPRGGRTTDTQYF. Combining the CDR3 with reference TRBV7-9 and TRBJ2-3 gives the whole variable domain DTGVSQNPRHKITKRGQNVTFRCDPISEHNRLYWYRQTLGQGPEFLTYFQNEAQLEKSRLLSDRFSAERPKGSFSTLEIQRTEQGDSAMYLCASSPRGGRTTDTQYFGPGTRLTVL.

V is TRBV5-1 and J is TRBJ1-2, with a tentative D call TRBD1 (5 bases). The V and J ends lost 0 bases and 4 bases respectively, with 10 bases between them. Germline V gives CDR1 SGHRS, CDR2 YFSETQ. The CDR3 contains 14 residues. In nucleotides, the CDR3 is TGCGCCAGCAGCTTGGGAGCAGGGCTCTATGGCTACACCTTC. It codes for CASSLGAGLYGYTF.

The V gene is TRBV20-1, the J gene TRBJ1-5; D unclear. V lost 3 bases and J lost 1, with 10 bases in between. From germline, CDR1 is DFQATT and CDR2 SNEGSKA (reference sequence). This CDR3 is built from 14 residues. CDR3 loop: CSASEADSNQPQHF. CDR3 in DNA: TGCAGTGCTAGTGAAGCGGACAGCAATCAGCCCCAGCATTTT.

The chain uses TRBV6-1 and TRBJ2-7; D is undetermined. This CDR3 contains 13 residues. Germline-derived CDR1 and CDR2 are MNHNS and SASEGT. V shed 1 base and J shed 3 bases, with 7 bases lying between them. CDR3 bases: TGTGCCAGCAGTGAAGGTTACTTCTACGAGCAGTACTTC. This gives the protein CASSEGYFYEQYF.